This TCR beta chain was profiled in a study of blood T cell repertoires in COVID-19. Study summary: The study drew acute and convalescent COVID-19 samples from the United States, Italy and Spain.

This table comes from immunoSEQ multiplex PCR, and its TCRdb copy is limited to in-frame clones, with some not included. Found here are some 190,000 clones, around 83% of them singletons; the top ten hold about 3.3%. The specimen sequenced was PBMCs or T cells enriched from blood (not recorded which). The receptor was derived from a woman between 25 and 40 years old who had been exposed to COVID-19.

In DNA, the CDR3 is TGCGCCAGCAGCTTGGCCGACCTCCGAGGCGCTGAAGCTTTCTTT. As protein: CASSLADLRGAEAFF. The chain carries TRBV5-1 and TRBJ1-1; the D is unclear. The CDR3 runs to 15 residues. Trimming cost V 0 bases and J 6 bases, with 15 bases left between them. The V gene's germline CDR1 is SGHRS and CDR2 YFSETQ. Full variable domain (remainder filled in from reference TRBV5-1 and TRBJ1-1): KAGVTQTPRYLIKTRGQQVTLSCSPISGHRSVSWYQQTPGQGLQFLFEYFSETQRNKGNFPGRFSGRQFSNSRSEMNVSTLELGDSALYLCASSLADLRGAEAFFGQGTRLTVV.